This T cell receptor beta chain was sequenced for a study of blood T cell repertoires in COVID-19. Method: immunoSEQ multiplex PCR; TCRdb's copy keeps in-frame clones and lacks some. The table shows 100,000 to 140,000 clones, with 88% occurring only once. V lost 5 bases and J 3 bases, leaving 15 bases between the germline ends. Germline values: CDR1 KGHDR, CDR2 SFDVKD. CDR3 length: 15 amino acids. This clone has just one count. This sequence joins TRBV24-1 and TRBJ1-2; D is perhaps TRBD1 (6 bases). The TCR was taken from a man aged 45-65 years with active or convalescent COVID-19. The sample comprised peripheral blood. The CDR3, as DNA: TGTGCCACCAGTGGGGGGCAGGGGTCATACTATGGCTACACCTTC. Its translation: CATSGGQGSYYGYTF.